This T cell receptor (beta chain) was captured by sequencing in a study of cytomegalovirus exposure and HLA in healthy donors. The study ran its PCR with 60 Vbeta and 13 Jbeta primers. Profiled with immunoSEQ multiplex PCR; TCRdb holds only in-frame clones, not every one. The sample gives 150,000 to 180,000 clones, roughly four fifths of which show up once; about 1.3% is in the top ten. This clone was detected only once. The germline V gene encodes CDR1 SEHNR and CDR2 FQNEAQ (reference sequence). The CDR3 has 13 amino acids. The V end was cut by 0 bases, the J end by 2 bases, with 5 bases between. This chain connects TRBV7-9 to TRBJ2-7, with D perhaps TRBD1 (5 bases). The receptor's source is a man younger than 30 in good health and CMV-seronegative. The sequenced sample consisted of PBMCs. CDR3 region: CASSLADTYEQYF. CDR3 DNA sequence: TGTGCCAGCAGCTTAGCGGACACCTACGAGCAGTACTTC.